The 10 T cell receptor beta chains given below trace back to one sample, sequenced in a study of cytomegalovirus exposure and HLA in healthy donors (dated by TCRdb to 2016 to 2017). The protocol used for the library was the immunoSEQ multiplex PCR assay. TCRdb limited this immuneACCESS table to in-frame rearrangements with V and J called. A share of clones is missing; checked studies link under half to unresolved V genes, and the rest is unexplained. The sample profile shows under 200,000 clones; approximately 86% of them were found once. About 2.3% of the sample goes to the ten largest clones. Sequenced sample: PBMCs. These TCRs come from a woman under 30 in good health and CMV-seronegative.

The chain has TRBV5-1 and TRBJ1-2; the D is unclear. CDR3 size: 13 residues. V dropped 2 bases and J dropped 10 bases, with 15 bases sitting between them. Germline CDR1 reads SGHRS; CDR2 reads YFSETQ. The CDR3 here is CASSFETVPDYTF. The CDR3 coding sequence is TGCGCCAGCAGCTTTGAAACAGTGCCTGACTACACCTTC.

This chain links TRBV4-1 with TRBJ2-5; 13 nucleotides match TRBD2. Germline lookup yields CDR1 MGHRA and CDR2 YSYEKL. The CDR3 is 16 residues long. The trim removed 4 bases at V and 1 base at J, leaving 3 bases unmatched. The CDR3 DNA follows: TGCGCCAGCAGCCCCCGGACTAGCGGGGGCCAAGAGACCCAGTACTTC. This codes for CASSPRTSGGQETQYF.

This rearrangement joins TRBV19 to TRBJ1-3; TRBD1 aligns across 7 bases. This CDR3 spans 15 amino acids. Per germline, CDR1 LNHDA and CDR2 SQIVND (reference sequence). Unmatched junction bases numbered 7, after V lost 6 bases and J lost 2 bases. For the CDR3, the DNA is TGTGCCAGTAGAGGAGACAGGGACCCTGGAAACACCATATATTTT. Its translation is CASRGDRDPGNTIYF. Variable domain in full (rest from reference TRBV19 and TRBJ1-3): DGGITQSPKYLFRKEGQNVTLSCEQNLNHDAMYWYRQDPGQGLRLIYYSQIVNDFQKGDIAEGYSVSREKKESFPLTVTSAQKNPTAFYLCASRGDRDPGNTIYFGEGSWLTVV.

The chain joins TRBV4-1 to TRBJ2-2; 8 bases are a match to TRBD1. With 3 bases clipped from V and 5 bases from J, the junction kept 5 bases outside the gene matches. The CDR3 totals 15 residues. CDR1 and CDR2 (germline): MGHRA, YSYEKL. In nucleotides, the CDR3 is TGCGCCAGCAGCCATGGTACAGGGGGTACCGGGGAGCTGTTTTTT. Encoded protein: CASSHGTGGTGELFF.

The chain has TRBV7-9 and TRBJ1-1; a possible D gene is TRBD1 (5 bases). The CDR3 runs 16 residues. The germline gives CDR1 SEHNR, CDR2 FQNEAQ (reference sequence). The V gene lost 5 bases and the J gene lost 7 bases, with 23 bases spanning the gap. DNA for the CDR3: TGTGCCAGCAGCCCCTCCTTTTTATTAACGGGGGATGAAGCTTTCTTT. Encoded protein: CASSPSFLLTGDEAFF.

The chain recombines TRBV10-3 with TRBJ2-5; maybe TRBD1 (6 bases). This CDR3 contains 14 residues. The V end was cut by 5 bases, the J end by 1 base, with 11 bases between. Germline V gene data show CDR1 as ENHRY and CDR2 as SYGVKD. This CDR3 reads CAISSRDTQETQYF. In DNA, the CDR3 is TGTGCCATCAGTTCCCGGGACACCCAAGAGACCCAGTACTTC.

The chain recombines TRBV5-6 with TRBJ2-7; TRBD2 agrees at 9 bases. The trim removed 4 bases at V and 4 bases at J, leaving 15 bases unmatched. The germline gives CDR1 SGHDT, CDR2 YYEEEE. This CDR3 spans 17 amino acids. In DNA form, the CDR3 reads TGTGCCAGCAGCCTTCGCGTAGGTCGAGGACTAGCGTACGAGCAGTACTTC. It is translated as CASSLRVGRGLAYEQYF.

The V and J genes are TRBV4-1 and TRBJ2-1; D might be TRBD2 (6 bases). CDR3 size: 15 residues. The germline gives CDR1 MGHRA, CDR2 YSYEKL. V gave up 4 bases and J gave up 0 bases, with 10 bases separating them. CDR3 region: CASSPTGGSYNEQFF. CDR3 DNA sequence: TGCGCCAGCAGCCCGACCGGGGGCTCCTACAATGAGCAGTTCTTC.

The chain is built from TRBV5-4 and TRBJ2-5, with 9 bases fitting TRBD2. Germline-derived CDR1 and CDR2 are SGHNT and YYREEE (reference sequence). The CDR3 has 15 amino acids. V shed 4 bases, J shed 1 base, and the junction held 5 bases outside the gene matches. The CDR3 nucleotides read TGTGCCAGCAGCCCGGGACTAGCTTTCCAAGAGACCCAGTACTTC. Translated, it gives CASSPGLAFQETQYF. Based on the CDR3 plus reference TRBV5-4 and TRBJ2-5, the full variable domain is ETGVTQSPTHLIKTRGQQVTLRCSSQSGHNTVSWYQQALGQGPQFIFQYYREEENGRGNFPPRFSGLQFPNYSSELNVNALELDDSALYLCASSPGLAFQETQYFGPGTRLLVL.

The chain combines TRBV6-5 with TRBJ2-5; TRBD2 matches at 13 bases. With V trimmed by 4 bases and J by 4 bases, 6 bases remained unmatched. Germline V CDR1 and CDR2: MNHEY, SVGAGI. The CDR3 has 16 amino acids. CDR3 bases: TGTGCCAGCAGTTCCAGGACTAGCGGGAGAGGAGAGACCCAGTACTTC. This codes for CASSSRTSGRGETQYF.